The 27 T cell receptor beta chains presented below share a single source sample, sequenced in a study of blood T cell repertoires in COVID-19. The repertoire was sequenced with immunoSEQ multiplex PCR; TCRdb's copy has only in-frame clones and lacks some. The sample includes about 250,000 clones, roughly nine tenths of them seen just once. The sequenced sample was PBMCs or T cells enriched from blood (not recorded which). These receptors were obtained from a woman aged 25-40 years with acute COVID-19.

The CDR3 DNA sequence: TGTGCCAGCAGCTTAGAGGGGAGGGTGGATCAGCCCCAGCATTTT. It encodes CASSLEGRVDQPQHF. V usage is TRBV7-9 and J usage is TRBJ1-5; a possible D gene is TRBD1 (5 bases). The CDR3 totals 15 residues. The V and J ends lost 1 base and 5 bases respectively, with 12 bases between them. CDR1 and CDR2 from the germline V gene are SEHNR and FQNEAQ (reference sequence).

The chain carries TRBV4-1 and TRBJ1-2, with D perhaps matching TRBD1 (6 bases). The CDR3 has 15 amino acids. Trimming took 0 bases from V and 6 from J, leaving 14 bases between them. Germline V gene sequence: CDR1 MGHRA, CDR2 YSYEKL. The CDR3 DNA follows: TGCGCCAGCAGCCAAGATCGGTTGGCAGGGGATGGCTACACCTTC. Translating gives CASSQDRLAGDGYTF.

The CDR3 spells CASSQTGGSYNEQFF. CDR3 DNA sequence: TGTGCCAGCAGCCAGACGGGGGGCTCCTACAATGAGCAGTTCTTC. The chain employs TRBV3-1 (or the pseudogene TRBV3-2) and TRBJ2-1; TRBD2 matches 7 bases. Germline CDR1 LGHDT, CDR2 YNNKEL (reference sequence). V lost 3 bases to trimming and J lost 0 bases; unmatched junction nucleotides: 2. The CDR3 spans 15 residues.

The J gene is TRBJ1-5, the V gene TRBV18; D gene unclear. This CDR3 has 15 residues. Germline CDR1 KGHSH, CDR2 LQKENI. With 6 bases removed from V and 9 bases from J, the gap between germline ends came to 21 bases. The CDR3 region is CASSTETGPGAPQHF. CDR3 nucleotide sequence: TGTGCCAGCTCGACTGAAACCGGCCCCGGTGCGCCCCAGCATTTT.

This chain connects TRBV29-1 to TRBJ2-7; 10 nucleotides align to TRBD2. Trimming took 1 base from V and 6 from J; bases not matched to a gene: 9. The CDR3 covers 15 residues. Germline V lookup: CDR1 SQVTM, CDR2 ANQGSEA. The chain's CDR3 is CSVEGLAGDPIEQYF. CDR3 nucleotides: TGCAGCGTTGAAGGGCTAGCGGGAGATCCCATCGAGCAGTACTTC.

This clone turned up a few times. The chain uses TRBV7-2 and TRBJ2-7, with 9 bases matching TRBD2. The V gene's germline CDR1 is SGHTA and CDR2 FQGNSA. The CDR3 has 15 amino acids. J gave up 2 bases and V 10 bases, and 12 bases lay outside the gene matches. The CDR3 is CATAELAGLTYEQYF. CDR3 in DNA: TGTGCCACAGCCGAACTAGCGGGCCTGACCTACGAGCAGTACTTC.

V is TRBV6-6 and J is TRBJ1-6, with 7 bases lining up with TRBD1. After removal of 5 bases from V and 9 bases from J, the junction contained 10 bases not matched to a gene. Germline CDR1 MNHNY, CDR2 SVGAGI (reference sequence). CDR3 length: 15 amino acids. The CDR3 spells CASSDFRGLRSPLHF. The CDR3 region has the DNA TGTGCCAGCAGTGACTTTAGGGGGCTTCGTTCACCCCTCCACTTT.

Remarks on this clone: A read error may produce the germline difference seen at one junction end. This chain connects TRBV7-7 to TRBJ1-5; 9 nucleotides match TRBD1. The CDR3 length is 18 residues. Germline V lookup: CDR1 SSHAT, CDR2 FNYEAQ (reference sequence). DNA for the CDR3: TGTGCTAGCAGACGGTTGTACAGGGGGCCTAGTTCCAACCAGCCCCAGCATTTT. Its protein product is CASRRLYRGPSSNQPQHF.

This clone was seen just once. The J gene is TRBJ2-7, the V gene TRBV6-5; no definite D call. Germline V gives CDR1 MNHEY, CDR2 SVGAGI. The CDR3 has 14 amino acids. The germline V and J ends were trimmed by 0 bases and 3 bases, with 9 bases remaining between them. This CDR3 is CASSYSQVNYEQYF. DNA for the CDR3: TGTGCCAGCAGTTACTCGCAGGTCAACTACGAGCAGTACTTC.

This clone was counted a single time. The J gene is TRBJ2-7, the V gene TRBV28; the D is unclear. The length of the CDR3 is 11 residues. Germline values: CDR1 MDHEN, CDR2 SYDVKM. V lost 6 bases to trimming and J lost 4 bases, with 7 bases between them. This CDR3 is CASSPLYEQYF. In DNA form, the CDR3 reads TGTGCCAGCAGCCCTCTTTACGAGCAGTACTTC.

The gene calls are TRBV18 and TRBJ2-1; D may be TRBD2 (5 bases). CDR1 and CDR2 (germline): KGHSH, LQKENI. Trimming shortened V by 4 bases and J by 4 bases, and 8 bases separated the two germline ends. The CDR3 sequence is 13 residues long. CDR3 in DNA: TGTGCCAGCTCACGAAGCGGTTACAATGAGCAGTTCTTC. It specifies CASSRSGYNEQFF.

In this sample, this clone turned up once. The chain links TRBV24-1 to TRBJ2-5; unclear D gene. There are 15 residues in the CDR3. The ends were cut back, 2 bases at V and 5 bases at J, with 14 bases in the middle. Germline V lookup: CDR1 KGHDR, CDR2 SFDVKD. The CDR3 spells CATSDSSATRETQYF. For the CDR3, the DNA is TGTGCCACCAGTGATTCATCCGCCACCCGGGAGACCCAGTACTTC.

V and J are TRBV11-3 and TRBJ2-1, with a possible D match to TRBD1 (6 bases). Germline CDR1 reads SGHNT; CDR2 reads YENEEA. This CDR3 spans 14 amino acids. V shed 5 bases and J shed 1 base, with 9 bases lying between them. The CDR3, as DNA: TGTGCCAGCAGCATTGGACAGTCCTACAATGAGCAGTTCTTC. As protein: CASSIGQSYNEQFF.

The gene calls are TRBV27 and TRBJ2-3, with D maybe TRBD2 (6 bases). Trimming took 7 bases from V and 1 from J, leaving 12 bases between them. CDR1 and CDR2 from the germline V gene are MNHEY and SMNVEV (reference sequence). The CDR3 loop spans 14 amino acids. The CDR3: CASNRGLGTDTQYF. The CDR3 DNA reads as TGTGCCAGCAATCGGGGGTTGGGCACAGATACGCAGTATTTT.

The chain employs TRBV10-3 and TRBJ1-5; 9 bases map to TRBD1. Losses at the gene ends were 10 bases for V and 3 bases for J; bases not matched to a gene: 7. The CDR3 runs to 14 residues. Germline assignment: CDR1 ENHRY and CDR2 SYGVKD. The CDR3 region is CATGTGLANQPQHF. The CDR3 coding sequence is TGTGCCACAGGGACAGGGCTCGCCAATCAGCCCCAGCATTTT.

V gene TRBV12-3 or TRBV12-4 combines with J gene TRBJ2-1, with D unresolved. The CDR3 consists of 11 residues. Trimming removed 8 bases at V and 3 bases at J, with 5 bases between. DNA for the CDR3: TGTGCCAGCGTAGACTACAATGAGCAGTTCTTC. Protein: CASVDYNEQFF.

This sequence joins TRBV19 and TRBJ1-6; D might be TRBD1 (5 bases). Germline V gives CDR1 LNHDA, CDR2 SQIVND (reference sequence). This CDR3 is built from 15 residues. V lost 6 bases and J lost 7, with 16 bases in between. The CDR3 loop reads CASSPRGGENSPLHF. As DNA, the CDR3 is TGTGCCAGTAGCCCCCGTGGGGGGGAGAATTCACCCCTCCACTTT.

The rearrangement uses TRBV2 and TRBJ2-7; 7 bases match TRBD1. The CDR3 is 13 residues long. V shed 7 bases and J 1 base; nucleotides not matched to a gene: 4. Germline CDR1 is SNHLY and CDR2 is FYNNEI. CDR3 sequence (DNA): TGTGCCAGCAAACCGGGACAGTCCTACGAGCAGTACTTC. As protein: CASKPGQSYEQYF. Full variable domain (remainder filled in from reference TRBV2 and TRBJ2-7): EPEVTQTPSHQVTQMGQEVILRCVPISNHLYFYWYRQILGQKVEFLVSFYNNEISEKSEIFDDQFSVERPDGSNFTLKIRSTKLEDSAMYFCASKPGQSYEQYFGPGTRLTVT.

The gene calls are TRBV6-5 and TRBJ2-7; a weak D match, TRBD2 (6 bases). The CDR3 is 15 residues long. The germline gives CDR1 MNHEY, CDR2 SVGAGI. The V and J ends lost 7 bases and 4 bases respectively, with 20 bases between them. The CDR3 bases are TGTGCCAGCACATCGGAGGAGGGCTGGGAGTACGAGCAGTACTTC. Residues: CASTSEEGWEYEQYF.

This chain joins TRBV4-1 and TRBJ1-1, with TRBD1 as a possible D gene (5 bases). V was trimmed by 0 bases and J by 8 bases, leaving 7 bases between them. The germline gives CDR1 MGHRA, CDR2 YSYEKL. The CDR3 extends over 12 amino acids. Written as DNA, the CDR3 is TGCGCCAGCAGCCAAGACCCAGGGGAAGCTTTCTTT. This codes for CASSQDPGEAFF.

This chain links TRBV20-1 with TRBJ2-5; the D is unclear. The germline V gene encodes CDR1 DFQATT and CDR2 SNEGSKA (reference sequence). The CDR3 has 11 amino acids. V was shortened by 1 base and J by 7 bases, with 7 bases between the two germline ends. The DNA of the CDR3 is TGCAGTGCTAGAGGTCCGGGGACCCAGTACTTC. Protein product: CSARGPGTQYF.

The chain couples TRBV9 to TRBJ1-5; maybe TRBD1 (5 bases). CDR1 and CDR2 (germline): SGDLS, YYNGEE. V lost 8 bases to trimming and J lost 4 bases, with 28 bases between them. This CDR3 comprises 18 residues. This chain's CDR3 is CARQRLGQAAPLNQPQHF. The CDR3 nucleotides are TGTGCCAGGCAGCGTTTGGGGCAGGCAGCGCCCTTGAATCAGCCCCAGCATTTT.

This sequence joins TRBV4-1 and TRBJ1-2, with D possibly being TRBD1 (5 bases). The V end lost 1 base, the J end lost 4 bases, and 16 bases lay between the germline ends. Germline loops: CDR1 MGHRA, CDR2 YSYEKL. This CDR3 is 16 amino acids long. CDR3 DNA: TGCGCCAGCAGCCAAGGGGCAGGGCGAATGGGCTATGGCTACACCTTC. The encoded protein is CASSQGAGRMGYGYTF.

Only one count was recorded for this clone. The DNA of the CDR3 is TGTGCCAGCAGCGACGGGACTTCTGGTTCACCCCTCCACTTT. Protein: CASSDGTSGSPLHF. The V gene is TRBV9, the J gene TRBJ1-6; D is possibly TRBD1 (5 bases). Germline-derived CDR1 and CDR2 are SGDLS and YYNGEE. Trimming took off 3 bases at V and 9 bases at J, with 13 bases between the two ends. The CDR3 sequence is 14 residues long.

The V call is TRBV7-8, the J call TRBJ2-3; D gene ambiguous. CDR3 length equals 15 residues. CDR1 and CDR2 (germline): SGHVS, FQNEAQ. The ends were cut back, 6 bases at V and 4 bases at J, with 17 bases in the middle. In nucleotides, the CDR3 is TGTGCCAGCAGGGAACAAACGATAAGCGCAGATACGCAGTATTTT. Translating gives CASREQTISADTQYF.

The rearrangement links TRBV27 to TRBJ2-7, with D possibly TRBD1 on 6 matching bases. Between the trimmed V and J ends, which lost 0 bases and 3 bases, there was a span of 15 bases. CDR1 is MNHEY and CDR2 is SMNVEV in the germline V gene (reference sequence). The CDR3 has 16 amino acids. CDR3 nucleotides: TGTGCCAGCAGTTTATCGACGGGACACCTTCTCTACGAGCAGTACTTC. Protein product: CASSLSTGHLLYEQYF.

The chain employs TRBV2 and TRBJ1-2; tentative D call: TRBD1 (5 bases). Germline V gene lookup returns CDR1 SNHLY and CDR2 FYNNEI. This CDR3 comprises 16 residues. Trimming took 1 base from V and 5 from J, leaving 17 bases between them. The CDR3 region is CASSEGSAGRIYGYTF. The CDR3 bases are TGTGCCAGCAGTGAAGGTTCAGCAGGGCGGATTTATGGCTACACCTTC.